Listed below are T cell receptor beta chains from one sample, sequenced in a study of blood T cell repertoires in COVID-19. Using immunoSEQ multiplex PCR, the repertoire was profiled, and TCRdb retains in-frame clones only, with some absent. Of 380,000 or so clones in the sample, 80% to 90% were seen once. Sequenced input: peripheral blood. The receptors derive from a man in his forties with acute or convalescent COVID-19. CDR3s include the opening cysteine and the closing phenylalanine or tryptophan. Fields, in order: clone size, J gene, V gene, D gene, CDR3 DNA, CDR3 protein. A D gene is named only where the DNA matches it firmly. Part of the rows lack a size; the others show once, few, many or a class for expanded clones.

>NA|TRBJ2-7|TRBV27|TRBD2
TGTGCCAGCAGTTTTGCGATAGCGGGGGGCCGCTCCTACGAGCAGTACTTC
CASSFAIAGGRSYEQYF
>NA|TRBJ2-5|TRBV7-9|TRBD2
TGTGCCAGCAGCTTAGTTGCTAGCGGGGGGGCATCAGAGACCCAGTACTTC
CASSLVASGGASETQYF
>once|TRBJ1-1|TRBV7-8|NA
TGTGCCAGCAGCTGGACACAGAACACTGAAGCTTTCTTT
CASSWTQNTEAFF
>NA|TRBJ1-1|TRBV4-2|NA
TGTGCCAGCAGCCAAGAAAGTACGGCCCAGGGGACTGAAGCTTTCTTT
CASSQESTAQGTEAFF
>NA|TRBJ1-6|TRBV9|TRBD1
TGTGCCAGCAGCGAGGACAGGGGGATGAATTCACCCCTCCACTTT
CASSEDRGMNSPLHF
>NA|TRBJ1-1|TRBV18|TRBD1
TGTGCCAGCTCACCACCAACAGGGGTAAATGAAGCTTTCTTT
CASSPPTGVNEAFF
>NA|TRBJ1-4|TRBV4-3|NA
TGCGCCAGCAGCCAAGATAAATCCGTACAGGAAAAACTGTTTTTT
CASSQDKSVQEKLFF
>NA|TRBJ1-1|TRBV11-2|TRBD1
TGTGCCAGCAGACGACCCGGGACAGCGAACACTGAAGCTTTCTTT
CASRRPGTANTEAFF
>NA|TRBJ2-7|TRBV19|NA
TGTGCCAGTAGTATCCGGCAGGGTGTCTACGAGCAGTACTTC
CASSIRQGVYEQYF
>once|TRBJ2-3|TRBV27|TRBD2
TGTGCCAGCAGTTCCTTTAGCGGGAGAGGGGGGGAGAATACGCAGTATTTT
CASSSFSGRGGENTQYF